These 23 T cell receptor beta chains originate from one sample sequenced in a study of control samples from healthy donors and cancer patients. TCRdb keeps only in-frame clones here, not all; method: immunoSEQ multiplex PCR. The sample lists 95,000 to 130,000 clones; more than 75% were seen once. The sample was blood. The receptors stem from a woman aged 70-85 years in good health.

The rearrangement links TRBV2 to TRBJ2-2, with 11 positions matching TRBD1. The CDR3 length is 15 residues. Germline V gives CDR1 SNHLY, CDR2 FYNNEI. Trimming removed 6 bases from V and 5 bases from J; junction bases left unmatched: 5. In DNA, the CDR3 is TGTGCCAGCAGCCCGGACAGGGGGCGAACCGGGGAGCTGTTTTTT. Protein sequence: CASSPDRGRTGELFF.

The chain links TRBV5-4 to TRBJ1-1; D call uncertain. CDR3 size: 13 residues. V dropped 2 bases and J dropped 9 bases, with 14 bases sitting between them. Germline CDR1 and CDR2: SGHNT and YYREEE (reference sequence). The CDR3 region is CASSFEGWGKAFF. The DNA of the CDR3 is TGTGCCAGCAGCTTCGAGGGTTGGGGTAAAGCTTTCTTT.

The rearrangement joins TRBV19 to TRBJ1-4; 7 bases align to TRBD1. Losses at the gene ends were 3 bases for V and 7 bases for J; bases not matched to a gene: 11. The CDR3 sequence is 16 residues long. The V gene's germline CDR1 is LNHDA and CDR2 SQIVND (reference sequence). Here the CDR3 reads CASSMFPTGFGEKLFF. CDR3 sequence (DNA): TGTGCCAGTAGTATGTTCCCGACAGGGTTCGGTGAAAAACTGTTTTTT. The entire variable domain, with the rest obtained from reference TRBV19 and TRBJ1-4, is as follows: DGGITQSPKYLFRKEGQNVTLSCEQNLNHDAMYWYRQDPGQGLRLIYYSQIVNDFQKGDIAEGYSVSREKKESFPLTVTSAQKNPTAFYLCASSMFPTGFGEKLFFGSGTQLSVL.

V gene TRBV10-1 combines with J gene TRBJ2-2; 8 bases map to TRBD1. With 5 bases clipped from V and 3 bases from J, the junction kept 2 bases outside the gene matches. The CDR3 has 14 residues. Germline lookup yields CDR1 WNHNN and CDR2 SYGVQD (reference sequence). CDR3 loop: CASSSTGDTGELFF. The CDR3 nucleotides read TGCGCCAGCAGTTCGACAGGGGACACCGGGGAGCTGTTTTTT.

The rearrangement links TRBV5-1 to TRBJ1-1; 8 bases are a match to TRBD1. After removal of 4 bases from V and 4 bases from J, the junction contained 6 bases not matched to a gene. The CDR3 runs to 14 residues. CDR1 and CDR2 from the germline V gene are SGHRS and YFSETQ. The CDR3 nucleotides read TGCGCCAGCAGCCAGACAGGGGTCGGCACTGAAGCTTTCTTT. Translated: CASSQTGVGTEAFF.

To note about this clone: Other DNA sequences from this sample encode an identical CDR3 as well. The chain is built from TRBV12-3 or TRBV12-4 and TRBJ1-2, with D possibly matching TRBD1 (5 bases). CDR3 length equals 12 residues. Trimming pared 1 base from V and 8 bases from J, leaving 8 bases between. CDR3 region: CASSLEGRGYTF. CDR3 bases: TGTGCCAGCAGTTTAGAGGGGCGAGGCTACACCTTC.

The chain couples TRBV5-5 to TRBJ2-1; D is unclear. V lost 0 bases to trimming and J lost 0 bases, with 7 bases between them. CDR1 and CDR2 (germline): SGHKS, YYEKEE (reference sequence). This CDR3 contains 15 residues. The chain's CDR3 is CASSLAIYSYNEQFF. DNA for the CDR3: TGTGCCAGCAGCTTGGCCATCTACTCCTACAATGAGCAGTTCTTC. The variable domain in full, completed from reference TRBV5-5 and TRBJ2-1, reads DAGVTQSPTHLIKTRGQQVTLRCSPISGHKSVSWYQQVLGQGPQFIFQYYEKEERGRGNFPDRFSARQFPNYSSELNVNALLLGDSALYLCASSLAIYSYNEQFFGPGTRLTVL.

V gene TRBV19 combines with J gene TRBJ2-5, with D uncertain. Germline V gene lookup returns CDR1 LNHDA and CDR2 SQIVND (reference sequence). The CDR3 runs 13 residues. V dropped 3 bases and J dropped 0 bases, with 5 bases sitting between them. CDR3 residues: CASSIYHQETQYF. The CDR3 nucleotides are TGTGCCAGTAGTATCTACCACCAAGAGACCCAGTACTTC.

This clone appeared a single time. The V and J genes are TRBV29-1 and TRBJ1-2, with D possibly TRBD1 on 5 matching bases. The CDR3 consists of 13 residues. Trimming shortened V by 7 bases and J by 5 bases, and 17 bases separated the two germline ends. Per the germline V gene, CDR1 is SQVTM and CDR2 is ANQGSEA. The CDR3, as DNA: TGCAGCGCCGGACAAGCCGTAACATATGGCTACACCTTC. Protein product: CSAGQAVTYGYTF.

The CDR3 loop is CASSEWTQNYEQYF. DNA of the CDR3: TGTGCCAGCAGTGAGTGGACACAGAACTACGAGCAGTACTTC. The chain is built from TRBV6-1 and TRBJ2-7; tentatively, D is TRBD1 (5 bases). This CDR3 region has 14 residues. Germline V gene data show CDR1 as MNHNS and CDR2 as SASEGT. The V end lost 3 bases, the J end lost 3 bases, and 12 bases lay between the germline ends.

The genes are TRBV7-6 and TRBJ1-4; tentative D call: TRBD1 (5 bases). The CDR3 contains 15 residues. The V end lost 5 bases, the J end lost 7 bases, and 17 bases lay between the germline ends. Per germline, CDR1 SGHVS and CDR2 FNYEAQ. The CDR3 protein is CASSPIGGVVEKLFF. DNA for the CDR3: TGTGCCAGCAGCCCGATCGGGGGTGTCGTTGAAAAACTGTTTTTT.

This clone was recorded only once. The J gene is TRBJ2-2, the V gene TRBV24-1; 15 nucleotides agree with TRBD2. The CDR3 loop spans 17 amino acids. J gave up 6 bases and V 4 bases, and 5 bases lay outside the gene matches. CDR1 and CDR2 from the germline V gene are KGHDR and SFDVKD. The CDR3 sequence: CATSDRTSGGVAGELFF. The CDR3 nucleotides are TGTGCCACCAGTGACAGGACTAGCGGGGGGGTCGCCGGGGAGCTGTTTTTT.

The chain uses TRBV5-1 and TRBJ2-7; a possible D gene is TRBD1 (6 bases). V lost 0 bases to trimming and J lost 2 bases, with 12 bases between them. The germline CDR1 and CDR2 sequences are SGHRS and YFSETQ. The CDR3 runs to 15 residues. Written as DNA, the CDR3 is TGCGCCAGCAGCTTGGGAATCGGGACAACCTACGAGCAGTACTTC. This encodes CASSLGIGTTYEQYF.

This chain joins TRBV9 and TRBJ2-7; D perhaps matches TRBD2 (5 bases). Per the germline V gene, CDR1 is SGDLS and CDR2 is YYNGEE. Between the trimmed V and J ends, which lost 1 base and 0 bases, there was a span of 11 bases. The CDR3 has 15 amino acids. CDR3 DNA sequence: TGTGCCAGCAGCGTACGTGGGGAGTTCTCCTACGAGCAGTACTTC. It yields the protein CASSVRGEFSYEQYF.

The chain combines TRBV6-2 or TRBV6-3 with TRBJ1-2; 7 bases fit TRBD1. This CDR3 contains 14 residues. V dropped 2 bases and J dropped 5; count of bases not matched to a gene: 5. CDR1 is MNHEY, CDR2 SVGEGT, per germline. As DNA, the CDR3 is TGTGCCAGCAGTTACCCCGACAGGGATTATGGCTACACCTTC. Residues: CASSYPDRDYGYTF.

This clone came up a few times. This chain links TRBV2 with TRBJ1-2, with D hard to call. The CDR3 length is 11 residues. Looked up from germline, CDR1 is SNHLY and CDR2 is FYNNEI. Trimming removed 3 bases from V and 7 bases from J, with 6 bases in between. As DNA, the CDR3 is TGTGCCAGCAGTGAGGGGTTTGGCTACACCTTC. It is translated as CASSEGFGYTF.

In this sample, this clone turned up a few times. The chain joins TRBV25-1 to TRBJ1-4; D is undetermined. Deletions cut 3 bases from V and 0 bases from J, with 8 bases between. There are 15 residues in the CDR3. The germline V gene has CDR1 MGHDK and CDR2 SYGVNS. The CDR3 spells CASSDYTTTNEKLFF. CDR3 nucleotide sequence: TGTGCCAGCAGTGACTATACTACAACTAATGAAAAACTGTTTTTT.

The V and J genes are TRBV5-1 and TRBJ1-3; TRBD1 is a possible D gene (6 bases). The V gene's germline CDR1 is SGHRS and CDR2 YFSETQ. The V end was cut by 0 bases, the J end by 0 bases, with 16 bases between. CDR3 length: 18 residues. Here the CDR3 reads CASSLGPRQEDSGNTIYF. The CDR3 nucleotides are TGCGCCAGCAGCTTGGGGCCCAGACAGGAAGACTCTGGAAACACCATATATTTT.

DNA for the CDR3: TGTGCCAGCAGCTTAGTCGGGGATCGCTATGGCTACACCTTC. This sequence encodes CASSLVGDRYGYTF. The chain combines TRBV7-9 with TRBJ1-2, with D unresolved. Deletions cut 1 base from V and 4 bases from J, with 10 bases between. This CDR3 region has 14 residues. Germline V lookup: CDR1 SEHNR, CDR2 FQNEAQ (reference sequence).

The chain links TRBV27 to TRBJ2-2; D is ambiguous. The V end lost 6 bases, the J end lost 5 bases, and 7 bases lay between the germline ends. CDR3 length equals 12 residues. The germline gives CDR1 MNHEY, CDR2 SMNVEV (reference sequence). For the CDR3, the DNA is TGTGCCAGCAGGGTCATTACCGGGGAGCTGTTTTTT. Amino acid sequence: CASRVITGELFF.

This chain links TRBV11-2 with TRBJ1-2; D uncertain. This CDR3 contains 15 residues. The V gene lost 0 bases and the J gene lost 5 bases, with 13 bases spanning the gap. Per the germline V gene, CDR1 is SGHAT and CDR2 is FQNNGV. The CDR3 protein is CASSLEAAGQYGYTF. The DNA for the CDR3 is TGTGCCAGCAGCTTAGAGGCCGCCGGTCAATATGGCTACACCTTC.

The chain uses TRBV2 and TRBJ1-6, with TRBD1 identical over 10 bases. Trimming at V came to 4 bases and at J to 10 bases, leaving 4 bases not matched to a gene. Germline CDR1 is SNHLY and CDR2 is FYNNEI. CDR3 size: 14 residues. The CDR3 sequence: CASSVMGQGSPLHF. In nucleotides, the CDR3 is TGTGCCAGCAGTGTTATGGGACAGGGGTCACCCCTCCACTTT.

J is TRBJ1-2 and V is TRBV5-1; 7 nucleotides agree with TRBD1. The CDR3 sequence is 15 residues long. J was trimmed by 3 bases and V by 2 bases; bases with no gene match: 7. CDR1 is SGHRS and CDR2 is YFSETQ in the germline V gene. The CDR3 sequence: CASSLQFRGDYGYTF. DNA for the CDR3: TGCGCCAGCAGCTTACAGTTCAGGGGGGACTATGGCTACACCTTC.